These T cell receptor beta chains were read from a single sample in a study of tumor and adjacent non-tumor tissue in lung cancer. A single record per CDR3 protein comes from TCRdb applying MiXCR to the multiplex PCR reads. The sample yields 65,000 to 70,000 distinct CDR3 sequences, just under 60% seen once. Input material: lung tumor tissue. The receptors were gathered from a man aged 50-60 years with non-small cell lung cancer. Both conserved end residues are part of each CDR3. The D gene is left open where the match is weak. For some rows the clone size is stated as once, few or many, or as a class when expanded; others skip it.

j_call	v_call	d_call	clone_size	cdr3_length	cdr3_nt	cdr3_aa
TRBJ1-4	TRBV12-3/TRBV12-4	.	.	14	TGTGCCGGCAGTTTCGGATGGCTCGAAGGAAAACTGTTTTTT	CAGSFGWLEGKLFF
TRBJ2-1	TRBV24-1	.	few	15	TGTGCCACCAGTGATGGTGGGGGCTGGGCCAATGAGCAGTTCTTC	CATSDGGGWANEQFF
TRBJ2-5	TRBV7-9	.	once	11	TGTGCCAGCAGCTTAAGTCTGACCCAGTACTTC	CASSLSLTQYF
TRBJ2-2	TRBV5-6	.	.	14	TGTACCAGCAGCTTAGGCAGGAACACCGGGGAGCTGTTTTTT	CTSSLGRNTGELFF
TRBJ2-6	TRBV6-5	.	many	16	TGTGCCAGCAGGCCCTTACAGAGCTCTGGGGCCAACGTCCTGACTTTC	CASRPLQSSGANVLTF
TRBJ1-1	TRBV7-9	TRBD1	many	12	TGTGCCAGCAGCCCGACAGGGGCCAAAACTTTCTTT	CASSPTGAKTFF
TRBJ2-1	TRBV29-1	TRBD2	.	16	TGCAACGTTGAACCGCTTCTGGCGGGAGGAAGGAATGGGCAGCTCTTC	CNVEPLLAGGRNGQLF
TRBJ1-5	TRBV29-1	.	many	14	TGCAGCGTTGGTGGGGGGCATAGCAATCAGCCCCAGCATTTT	CSVGGGHSNQPQHF
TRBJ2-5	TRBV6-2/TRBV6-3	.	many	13	TGTGCCAGCAGCCCGACGGTTCTAGAGACCCAGTACTTC	CASSPTVLETQYF
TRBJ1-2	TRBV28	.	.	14	TGTGCCAGCAGTTTAAATTGGGCCAACTACGGCTACAGCTTC	CASSLNWANYGYSF
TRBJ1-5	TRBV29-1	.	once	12	TGCATCGTTAGCGAGGGTAATCAGCCCCAGCATTTT	CIVSEGNQPQHF
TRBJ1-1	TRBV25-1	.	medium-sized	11	TGTGCCAGCAGTGCCCCCGAGGGAGCTTTCTTT	CASSAPEGAFF
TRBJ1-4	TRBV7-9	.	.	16	TGTGCCAGGAACCCAGGCGTCGCGTCGACTAATGAAAAACTGTTTTTT	CARNPGVASTNEKLFF
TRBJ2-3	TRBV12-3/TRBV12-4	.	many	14	TGTGCCAGCAGTTTCCAGGGGGGAGGAGATACGCAGTATTTT	CASSFQGGGDTQYF
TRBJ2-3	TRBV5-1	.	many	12	TGCGCCAGCAGCTCTAACACAGATACGCAGTATTTT	CASSSNTDTQYF
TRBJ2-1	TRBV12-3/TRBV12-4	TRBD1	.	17	TGTGCCAACAGTGTAGGACAGGGGCGGAGGCACTACAATAAGCAGTTCTTC	CANSVGQGRRHYNKQFF
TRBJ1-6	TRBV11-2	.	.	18	TGTGTCAGCAGCCCCCGAGCGGGGGGGAGCTCCTATAATTCACCCCTCCACTTT	CVSSPRAGGSSYNSPLHF
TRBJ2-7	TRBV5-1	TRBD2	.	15	TGCGCCAGCAGCTTATACCCGAGACTAGCCTCCGAGCAGTACTTC	CASSLYPRLASEQYF
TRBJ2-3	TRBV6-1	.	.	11	TGTGCCAGCAGTACAGCAGATACGTTGTATTTT	CASSTADTLYF
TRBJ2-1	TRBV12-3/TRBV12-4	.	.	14	TGTGCCAGCATTTTCGGGTGGGGCTACAATGAGCAGTTCTTC	CASIFGWGYNEQFF
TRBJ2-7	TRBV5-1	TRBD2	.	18	TGCGCCAGCAGCTTGGAGGGTTTAGCGGGTGTGGTCCCCTACAAGCAGTACTTC	CASSLEGLAGVVPYKQYF
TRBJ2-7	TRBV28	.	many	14	TGTGCCAGCAGTTTGGTCTCGGGCCCCTACGAGCAGTACTTC	CASSLVSGPYEQYF
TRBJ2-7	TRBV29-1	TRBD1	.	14	TGCAGCATCAGAACAGGGGGCGCCTTCTACGAGCAGTACTTC	CSIRTGGAFYEQYF
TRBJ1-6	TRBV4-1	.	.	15	TGCATCAGCAGTCACCCCAGGGGAAAGGGTTCACCCCTCCACTTT	CISSHPRGKGSPLHF
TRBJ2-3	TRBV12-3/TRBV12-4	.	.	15	TGTGCCAGCAACCAAAGGGCATCCCCTACAGACACGCGGTATTTT	CASNQRASPTDTRYF
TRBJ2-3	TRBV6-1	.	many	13	TGTGCCAGCAGTGCCAAAGGCACAGATACGCAGTATTTT	CASSAKGTDTQYF
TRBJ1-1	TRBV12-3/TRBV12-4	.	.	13	TGTGCCAGCAGTGCAGGGCAGAACACTGAAGCTTTCTTT	CASSAGQNTEAFF
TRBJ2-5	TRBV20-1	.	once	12	TGCGATGTTAGGACCGTCCGTGGGACCCAGTACTTC	CDVRTVRGTQYF
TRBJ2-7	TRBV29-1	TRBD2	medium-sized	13	TGCAGCTACAGCGCGGGGGGCTCCGTCGAGCAGTACTTC	CSYSAGGSVEQYF
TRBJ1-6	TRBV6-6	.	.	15	TGCGCCAGCACCGGCTCCGGATCCCATAATTCACCCCTCCACTTT	CASTGSGSHNSPLHF
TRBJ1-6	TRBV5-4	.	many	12	TGTGCCAGCAGTCTACAGGGTTCACCCCTCCACTTT	CASSLQGSPLHF
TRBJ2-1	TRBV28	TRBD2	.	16	TGTGCCAGCAGTGACACCCTAGCGGGGGGGCACAATGAGCAGTTCTTC	CASSDTLAGGHNEQFF
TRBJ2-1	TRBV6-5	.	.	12	TGTGTCATCAGAACCACGGGGCCTGAGCAGTTCTTC	CVIRTTGPEQFF